This T cell receptor (beta chain) was documented in a study of cytotoxic CD8 clonotypes in ibrutinib-treated CLL. Study-level information: Responses comprised around 24 partial and 2 complete; at median about 71 months, about 15 remained remitted and about twelve progressed. Study-wide points: There were few public clonotypes, and on treatment they contracted or stayed stable. A difference in sampling times existed between sustained-remission and progressing patients. Against age-matched healthy donors, baseline clonality ran higher and tracked circulating CD8+ T-cell counts.

Regarding this clone: Its antigen remains unknown.

The V end lost 4 bases, the J end lost 1 base, and 11 bases lay between the germline ends. CDR3 length: 14 amino acids. The germline V gene has CDR1 SGHRS and CDR2 YFSETQ. TCRdb keeps only in-frame clones here, not all; method: immunoSEQ multiplex PCR. This sample has about 22,000 clones, with 70% to 75% found just once. The sequence came from a human donor with chronic lymphocytic leukemia. The chain employs TRBV5-1 and TRBJ2-5; unclear D gene. The specimen comprised PBMCs, sampled after 12 months of ibrutinib treatment. The CDR3 loop is CASSPGPSQETQYF. In nucleotides, the CDR3 is TGCGCCAGCAGCCCTGGACCCTCCCAAGAGACCCAGTACTTC.